The clone carrying this T cell receptor (beta chain) was observed many times. One base away lies a much larger clone, so this may be a sequencing read error. The data are from a study of neurological immune-mediated disorders. TCRdb fed the 5' RACE reads into MiXCR, producing one record per CDR3 protein. The table has roughly 32,000 distinct CDR3 sequences, 13% seen once; the top ten hold approximately 5.4%. Between the trimmed V and J ends, which lost 5 bases and 4 bases, there was a span of 5 bases. CDR3 length: 11 residues. CDR1 and CDR2 (germline): SGHDN, FVKESK. The time point denotes: technical triplicate 2.

This sequence originates from a female donor with HTLV-1-associated myelopathy (HAM/TSP). The chain is built from TRBV14 and TRBJ1-1, with D unclear. Sequenced sample: CD4+ T cells from blood. DNA of the CDR3: TGTGCCAGCAGCGAATCCACTGAAGCTTTCTTT. It encodes CASSESTEAFF.